The sequence of this TCR beta chain was determined in a study of T-cell memory formation after mild COVID-19. Study results and limitations: Clones which contracted sat mainly in CM and EM if CD4+, and in EMRA if CD8+.

Each CDR3 protein is one row after TCRdb ran MiXCR on the 5' RACE reads. Here the sample spans approximately 440,000 distinct CDR3 sequences, roughly 20% being singletons. Germline CDR1 is SGHVS and CDR2 is FNYEAQ. V shed 3 bases, J shed 5 bases, and the junction held 7 bases outside the gene matches. The CDR3 covers 17 residues. This clonotype was observed a few times. No antigen is known for it. This rearrangement joins TRBV7-6 to TRBJ2-7; 16 bases fit TRBD2. This TCR was recovered from an adult woman who had mild COVID-19 (a few samples of this study predate the infection). Cell type and time point are not known. The material sequenced was PBMCs or a T cell subset sorted from them (not recorded which). The CDR3, as DNA: TGTGCCAGCAGCTTGGGACTAGCGGGGGGGCCTAACGACGAGCAGTACTTC. Residues: CASSLGLAGGPNDEQYF. Together with reference TRBV7-6 and TRBJ2-7, the CDR3 gives the full variable domain: GAGVSQSPRYKVTKRGQDVALRCDPISGHVSLYWYRQALGQGPEFLTYFNYEAQQDKSGLPNDRFSAERPEGSISTLTIQRTEQRDSAMYRCASSLGLAGGPNDEQYFGPGTRLTVT.